Given below is one T cell receptor beta chain in context. These data originate in a study of T cells in Graves' hyperthyroidism and ophthalmopathy. RNA transcripts provided the source from which TCR beta CDR3 regions were amplified. The TCR CDR3 first-round RT-PCR relied on the HTBI primer set. TCRdb fed the multiplex PCR reads into MiXCR, producing one record per CDR3 protein. The repertoire holds some 800,000 distinct CDR3 sequences, with around 39% as singletons. The CDR3 is 13 amino acids. CDR1 SGHKS and CDR2 YYEKEE come from the germline V gene (reference sequence). J lost 4 bases, V lost 4 bases, and 5 bases had no gene match.

The chain has TRBV5-5 and TRBJ2-7, with 7 bases aligning to TRBD1. The receptor's source is a man between 18 and 29 years old with Graves' hyperthyroidism. The sequenced sample consisted of blood. In DNA form, the CDR3 reads TGTGCCAGCAGCGTATCGACAGGGTACGAGCAGTACTTC. The encoded protein is CASSVSTGYEQYF.